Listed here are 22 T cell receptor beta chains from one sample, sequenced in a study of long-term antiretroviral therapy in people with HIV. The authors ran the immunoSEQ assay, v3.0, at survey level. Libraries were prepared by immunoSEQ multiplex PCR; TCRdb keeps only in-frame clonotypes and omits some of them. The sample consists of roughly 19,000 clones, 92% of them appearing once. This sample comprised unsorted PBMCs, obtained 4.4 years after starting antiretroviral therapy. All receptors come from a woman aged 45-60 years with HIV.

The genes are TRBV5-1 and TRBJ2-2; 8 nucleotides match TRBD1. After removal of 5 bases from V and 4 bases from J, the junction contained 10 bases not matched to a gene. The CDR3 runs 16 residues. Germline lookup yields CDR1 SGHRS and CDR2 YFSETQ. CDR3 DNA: TGCGCCAGCAGACAAGGGACAGGCTCTACCACCGGGGAGCTGTTTTTT. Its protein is CASRQGTGSTTGELFF.

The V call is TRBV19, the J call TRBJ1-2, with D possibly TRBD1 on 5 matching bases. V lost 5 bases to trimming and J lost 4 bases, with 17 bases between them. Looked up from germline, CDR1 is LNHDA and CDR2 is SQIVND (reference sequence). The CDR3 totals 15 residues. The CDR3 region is CASSERSSGRYGYTF. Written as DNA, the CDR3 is TGTGCCAGTAGTGAACGGTCCTCAGGGCGCTATGGCTACACCTTC.

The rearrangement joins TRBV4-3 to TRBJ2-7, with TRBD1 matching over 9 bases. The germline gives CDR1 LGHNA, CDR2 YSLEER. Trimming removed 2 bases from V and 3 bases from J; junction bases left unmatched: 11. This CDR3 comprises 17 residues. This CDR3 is CASSQFAGQGPYYEQYF. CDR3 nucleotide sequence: TGCGCCAGCAGCCAATTCGCGGGACAGGGACCGTACTACGAGCAGTACTTC.

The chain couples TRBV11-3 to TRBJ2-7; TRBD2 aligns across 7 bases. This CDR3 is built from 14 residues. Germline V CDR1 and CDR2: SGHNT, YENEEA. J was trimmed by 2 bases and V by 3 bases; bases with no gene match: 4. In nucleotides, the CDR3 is TGTGCCAGCAGCTTGGGGGGGTCCACCTACGAGCAGTACTTC. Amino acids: CASSLGGSTYEQYF.

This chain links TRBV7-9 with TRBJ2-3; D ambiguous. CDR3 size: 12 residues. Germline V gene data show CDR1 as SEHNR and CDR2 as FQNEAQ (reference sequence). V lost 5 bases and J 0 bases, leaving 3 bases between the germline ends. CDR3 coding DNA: TGTGCCAGCAGCCCCAGCACAGATACGCAGTATTTT. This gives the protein CASSPSTDTQYF.

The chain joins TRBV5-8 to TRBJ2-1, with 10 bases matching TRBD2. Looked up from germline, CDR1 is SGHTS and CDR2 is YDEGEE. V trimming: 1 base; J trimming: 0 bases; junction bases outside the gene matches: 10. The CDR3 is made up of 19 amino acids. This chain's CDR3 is CASSLWAAGGPSSYNEQFF. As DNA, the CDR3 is TGTGCCAGCAGCTTGTGGGCAGCGGGGGGGCCCAGCTCCTACAATGAGCAGTTCTTC.

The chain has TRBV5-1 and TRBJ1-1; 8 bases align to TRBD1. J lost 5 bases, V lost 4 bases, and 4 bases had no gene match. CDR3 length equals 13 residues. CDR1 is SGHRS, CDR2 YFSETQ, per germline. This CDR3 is CASSPQGGTEAFF. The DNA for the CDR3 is TGCGCCAGCAGCCCACAGGGGGGGACTGAAGCTTTCTTT.

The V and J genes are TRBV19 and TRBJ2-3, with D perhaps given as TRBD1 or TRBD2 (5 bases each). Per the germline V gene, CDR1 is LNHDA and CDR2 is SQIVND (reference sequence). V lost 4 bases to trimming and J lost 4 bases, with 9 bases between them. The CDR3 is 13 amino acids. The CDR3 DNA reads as TGTGCCAGTAGTAACGGGGCGCCAGATACGCAGTATTTT. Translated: CASSNGAPDTQYF.

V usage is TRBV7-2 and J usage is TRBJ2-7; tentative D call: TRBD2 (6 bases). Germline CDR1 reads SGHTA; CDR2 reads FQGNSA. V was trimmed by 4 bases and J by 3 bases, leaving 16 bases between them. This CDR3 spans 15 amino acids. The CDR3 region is CASSSPTRFGYEQYF. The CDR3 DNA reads TGTGCCAGCAGCTCCCCGACTAGGTTTGGCTACGAGCAGTACTTC.

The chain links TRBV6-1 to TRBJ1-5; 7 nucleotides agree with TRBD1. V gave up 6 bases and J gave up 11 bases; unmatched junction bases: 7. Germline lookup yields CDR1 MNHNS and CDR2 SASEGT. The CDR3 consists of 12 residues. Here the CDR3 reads CASRMTGPTQHF. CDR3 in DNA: TGTGCCAGCAGGATGACAGGGCCCACCCAGCATTTT.

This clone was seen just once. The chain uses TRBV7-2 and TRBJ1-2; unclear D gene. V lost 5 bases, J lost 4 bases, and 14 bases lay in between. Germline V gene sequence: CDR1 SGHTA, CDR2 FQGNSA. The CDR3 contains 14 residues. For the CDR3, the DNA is TGTGCCAGCAGCCCCGGCGGAGGGAGCTATGGCTACACCTTC. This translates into CASSPGGGSYGYTF.

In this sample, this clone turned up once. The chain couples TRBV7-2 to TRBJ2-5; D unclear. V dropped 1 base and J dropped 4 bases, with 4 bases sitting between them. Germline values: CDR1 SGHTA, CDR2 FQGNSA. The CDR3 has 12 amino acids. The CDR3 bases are TGTGCCAGCAGCTTAGGACTAGAGACCCAGTACTTC. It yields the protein CASSLGLETQYF.

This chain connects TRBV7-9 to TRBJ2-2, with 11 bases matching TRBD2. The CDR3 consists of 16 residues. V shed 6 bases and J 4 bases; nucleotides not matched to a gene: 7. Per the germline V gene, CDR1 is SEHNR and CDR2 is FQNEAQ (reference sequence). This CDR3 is CASSQRLAGITGELFF. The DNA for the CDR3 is TGTGCCAGCAGTCAAAGACTAGCGGGGATCACCGGGGAGCTGTTTTTT.

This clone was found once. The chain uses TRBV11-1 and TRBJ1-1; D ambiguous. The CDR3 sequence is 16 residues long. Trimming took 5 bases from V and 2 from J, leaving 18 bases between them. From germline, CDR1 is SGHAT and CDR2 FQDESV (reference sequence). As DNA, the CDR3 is TGTGCCAGCAGCCCACGGGTCGGCACAACAAACACTGAAGCTTTCTTT. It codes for CASSPRVGTTNTEAFF.

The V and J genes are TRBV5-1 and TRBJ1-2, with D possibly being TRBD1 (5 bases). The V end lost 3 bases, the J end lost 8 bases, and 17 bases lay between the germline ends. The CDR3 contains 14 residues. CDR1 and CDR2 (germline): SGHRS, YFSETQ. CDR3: CASSSTGTIEGYTF. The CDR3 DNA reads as TGCGCCAGCAGCTCTACCGGGACGATAGAAGGCTACACCTTC.

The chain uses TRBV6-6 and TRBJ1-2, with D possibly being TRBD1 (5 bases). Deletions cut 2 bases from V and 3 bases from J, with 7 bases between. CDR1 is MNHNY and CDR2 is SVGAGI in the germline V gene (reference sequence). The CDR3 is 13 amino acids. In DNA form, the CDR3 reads TGTGCCAGCAGTTACGGGGGGGACTATGGCTACACCTTC. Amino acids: CASSYGGDYGYTF.

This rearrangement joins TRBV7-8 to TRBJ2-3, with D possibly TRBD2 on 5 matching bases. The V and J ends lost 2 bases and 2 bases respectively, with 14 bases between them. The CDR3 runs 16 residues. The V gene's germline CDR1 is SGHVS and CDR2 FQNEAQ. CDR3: CASSLRGSLLTDTQYF. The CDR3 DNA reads TGTGCCAGCAGCTTACGAGGGTCCCTCCTCACAGATACGCAGTATTTT.

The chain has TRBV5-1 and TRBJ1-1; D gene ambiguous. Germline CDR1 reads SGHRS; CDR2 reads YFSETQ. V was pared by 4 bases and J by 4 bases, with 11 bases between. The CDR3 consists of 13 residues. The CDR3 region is CASSPVSGTEAFF. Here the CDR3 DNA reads TGCGCCAGCAGCCCCGTAAGTGGCACTGAAGCTTTCTTT. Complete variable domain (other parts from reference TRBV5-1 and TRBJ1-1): KAGVTQTPRYLIKTRGQQVTLSCSPISGHRSVSWYQQTPGQGLQFLFEYFSETQRNKGNFPGRFSGRQFSNSRSEMNVSTLELGDSALYLCASSPVSGTEAFFGQGTRLTVV.

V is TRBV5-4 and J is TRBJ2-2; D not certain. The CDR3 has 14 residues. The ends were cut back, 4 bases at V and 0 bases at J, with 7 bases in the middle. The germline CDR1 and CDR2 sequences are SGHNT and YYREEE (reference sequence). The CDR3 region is CASSPRSNTGELFF. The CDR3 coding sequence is TGTGCCAGCAGCCCTCGCTCGAACACCGGGGAGCTGTTTTTT.

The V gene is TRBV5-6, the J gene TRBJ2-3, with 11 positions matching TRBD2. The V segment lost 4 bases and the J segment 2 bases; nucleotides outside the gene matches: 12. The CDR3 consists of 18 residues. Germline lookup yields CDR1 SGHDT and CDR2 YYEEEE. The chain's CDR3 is CASSPYLLAGENTDTQYF. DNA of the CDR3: TGTGCCAGCAGCCCATACCTACTAGCGGGGGAAAACACAGATACGCAGTATTTT.

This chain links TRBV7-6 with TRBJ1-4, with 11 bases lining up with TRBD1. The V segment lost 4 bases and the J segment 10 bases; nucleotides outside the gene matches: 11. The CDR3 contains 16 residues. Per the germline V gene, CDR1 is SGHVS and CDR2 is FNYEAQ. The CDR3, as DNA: TGTGCCAGCAGCTCACGAGGGCGGGACAGGGGGGTAAAACTGTTTTTT. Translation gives CASSSRGRDRGVKLFF.

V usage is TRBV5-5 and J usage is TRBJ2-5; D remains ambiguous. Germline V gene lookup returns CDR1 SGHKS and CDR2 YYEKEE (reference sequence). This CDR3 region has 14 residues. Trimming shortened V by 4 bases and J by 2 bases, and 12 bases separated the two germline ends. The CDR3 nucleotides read TGTGCCAGCAGCCGTGAGTGGGGACAAGAGACCCAGTACTTC. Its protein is CASSREWGQETQYF.